This T cell receptor (beta chain) came from a study of blood T cell repertoires in COVID-19. About the study: Samples came from the United States, Italy and Spain, spanning acute and convalescent COVID-19.

TCRdb's copy holds only in-frame clones and misses some; the assay was immunoSEQ multiplex PCR. The sample carries about 120,000 clones, around 84% recorded once. Participants spanned ages roughly 18 to 95 years and resided in 20 to 30 US areas. Clinical history as reported by participants underpinned cohort assignment. Recovered Cohort 3 donors showed two negative PCRs, clearance, or symptom resolution. Germline CDR1 is SGHRS and CDR2 is YFSETQ. The CDR3 is 16 amino acids. V lost 0 bases, J lost 5 bases, and 5 bases stayed unmatched. The material sequenced was PBMCs or T cells enriched from blood (not recorded which). The J gene is TRBJ2-2, the V gene TRBV5-1; TRBD2 agrees at 9 bases. The receptor's source is a woman aged 25-40 years who had recovered from COVID-19. CDR3 bases: TGCGCCAGCAGCTTGGGTAGCGGGAGTGGGACCGGGGAGCTGTTTTTT. This codes for CASSLGSGSGTGELFF. Drawing the rest from reference TRBV5-1 and TRBJ2-2, the complete variable domain is KAGVTQTPRYLIKTRGQQVTLSCSPISGHRSVSWYQQTPGQGLQFLFEYFSETQRNKGNFPGRFSGRQFSNSRSEMNVSTLELGDSALYLCASSLGSGSGTGELFFGEGSRLTVL.